Below, 29 T cell receptor beta chains from the same sample are listed, as sequenced in a study of OX40 agonist ivuxolimab in advanced cancers. Assay used: immunoSEQ multiplex PCR; TCRdb lists only in-frame clones, some missing. The sample consists of about 67,000 clones, 87% of them appearing once. Sequences were derived from CD4+ or CD8+ T cells sorted from blood, sampled in a trial of the OX40 agonist ivuxolimab. The receptors stem from an adult with an advanced solid tumor such as melanoma, head and neck, liver or kidney cancer.

This sequence joins TRBV5-4 and TRBJ2-2; 8 nucleotides agree with TRBD1. Germline V lookup: CDR1 SGHNT, CDR2 YYREEE (reference sequence). This CDR3 region has 14 residues. The junction had 4 bases not matched to a gene; V was cut back by 5 bases and J by 4 bases. CDR3 sequence: CASRQGERTGELFF. The CDR3 nucleotides read TGTGCCAGCAGACAGGGGGAGCGCACCGGGGAGCTGTTTTTT.

This clone appeared a single time. V usage is TRBV7-2 and J usage is TRBJ1-5, with D unresolved. From germline, CDR1 is SGHTA and CDR2 FQGNSA. V lost 0 bases to trimming and J lost 5 bases, with 5 bases between them. The CDR3 runs 13 residues. CDR3 nucleotide sequence: TGTGCCAGCAGCTTAGCCGACGATCAGCCCCAGCATTTT. Protein product: CASSLADDQPQHF. Together with reference TRBV7-2 and TRBJ1-5, the CDR3 gives the full variable domain: GAGVSQSPSNKVTEKGKDVELRCDPISGHTALYWYRQSLGQGLEFLIYFQGNSAPDKSGLPSDRFSAERTGGSVSTLTIQRTQQEDSAVYLCASSLADDQPQHFGDGTRLSIL.

V and J are TRBV5-5 and TRBJ2-5, with a weak D call TRBD1 (6 bases). Between the trimmed V and J ends, which lost 3 bases and 3 bases, there was a span of 15 bases. CDR1 and CDR2 (germline): SGHKS, YYEKEE (reference sequence). This CDR3 has 15 residues. The CDR3 region is CASSSSPNREETQYF. CDR3 sequence (DNA): TGTGCCAGCAGCTCTAGCCCGAACAGGGAAGAGACCCAGTACTTC.

The rearrangement joins TRBV6-1 to TRBJ2-7, with a possible D match to TRBD2 (5 bases). The CDR3 covers 14 residues. V lost 3 bases to trimming and J lost 5 bases, with 14 bases between them. Germline V gives CDR1 MNHNS, CDR2 SASEGT. This CDR3 is CASSEGRAGNEQYF. CDR3 nucleotide sequence: TGTGCCAGCAGTGAGGGCCGGGCGGGTAACGAGCAGTACTTC.

V usage is TRBV7-3 and J usage is TRBJ2-5, with D possibly TRBD1 on 6 matching bases. Between the trimmed V and J ends, which lost 5 bases and 3 bases, there was a span of 16 bases. The CDR3 runs 15 residues. Germline V gene lookup returns CDR1 SGHTA and CDR2 FQGTGA. The CDR3 reads CASSRQGGNEETQYF. The CDR3 region has the DNA TGTGCCAGCAGCCGGCAAGGGGGAAACGAAGAGACCCAGTACTTC.

This clone was observed a single time. This same CDR3 is encoded by further DNA sequences in the sample. The chain couples TRBV5-1 to TRBJ2-5; D is perhaps TRBD1 or TRBD2 (6 bases each). Germline lookup yields CDR1 SGHRS and CDR2 YFSETQ. The CDR3 loop spans 15 amino acids. Trimming removed 4 bases from V and 5 bases from J, with 18 bases in between. This CDR3 reads CASSPGAGARETQYF. Written as DNA, the CDR3 is TGCGCCAGCAGCCCGGGAGCAGGGGCTAGGGAGACCCAGTACTTC.

The V gene is TRBV29-1, the J gene TRBJ1-6; D might be TRBD1 (5 bases). Looked up from germline, CDR1 is SQVTM and CDR2 is ANQGSEA. This CDR3 contains 12 residues. V lost 5 bases to trimming and J lost 6 bases, with 8 bases between them. CDR3: CSVRGTNSPLHF. CDR3 sequence (DNA): TGCAGCGTTCGGGGGACTAATTCACCCCTCCACTTT.

V is TRBV7-2 and J is TRBJ2-5; D is perhaps TRBD2 (7 bases). The CDR3 sequence is 15 residues long. The germline CDR1 and CDR2 sequences are SGHTA and FQGNSA. V lost 6 bases, J lost 7 bases, and 21 bases lay in between. The CDR3 here is CASSLGGAHPGTQYF. The CDR3 region has the DNA TGTGCCAGCAGTCTTGGGGGGGCGCATCCTGGGACCCAGTACTTC. The variable domain in full, with the rest retrieved from reference TRBV7-2 and TRBJ2-5, is GAGVSQSPSNKVTEKGKDVELRCDPISGHTALYWYRQSLGQGLEFLIYFQGNSAPDKSGLPSDRFSAERTGGSVSTLTIQRTQQEDSAVYLCASSLGGAHPGTQYFGPGTRLLVL.

The genes are TRBV30 and TRBJ1-3; D gene uncertain. CDR1 and CDR2 (germline): GTSNPN, SVGIG (reference sequence). The CDR3 sequence is 12 residues long. V was cut by 7 bases and J by 2 bases, with 9 bases left in between. CDR3 amino acids: CALGSPGNTIYF. For the CDR3, the DNA is TGTGCCTTGGGCAGCCCTGGAAACACCATATATTTT.

The CDR3 spells CASSIDSGRYEQYF. CDR3 DNA: TGTGCCAGTAGTATTGATAGCGGGCGTTACGAGCAGTACTTC. This rearrangement joins TRBV19 to TRBJ2-7; 7 positions match TRBD2. In germline, CDR1 is LNHDA, CDR2 SQIVND (reference sequence). Losses at the gene ends were 3 bases for V and 4 bases for J; bases not matched to a gene: 6. The CDR3 runs to 14 residues.

CDR3 protein: CATLDPDPYNSPLHF. DNA of the CDR3: TGTGCCACCCTGGACCCGGACCCCTATAATTCACCCCTCCACTTT. The chain recombines TRBV10-3 with TRBJ1-6; D uncertain. Trimming took off 10 bases at V and 2 bases at J, with 15 bases between the two ends. The length of the CDR3 is 15 residues. Germline values: CDR1 ENHRY, CDR2 SYGVKD.

The rearrangement uses TRBV18 and TRBJ2-5, with a weak D call TRBD1 (6 bases). The germline V and J ends were trimmed by 1 base and 2 bases, with 8 bases remaining between them. Germline CDR1 KGHSH, CDR2 LQKENI. The CDR3 spans 14 residues. Written as DNA, the CDR3 is TGTGCCAGCTCACCACAGGACAGTCAAGAGACCCAGTACTTC. Protein: CASSPQDSQETQYF.

CDR3 bases: TGTGCCAGCAGCGTAGACTCGGCCATCATGAACACTGAAGCTTTCTTT. Amino acid sequence: CASSVDSAIMNTEAFF. This chain uses TRBV9 with TRBJ1-1; no clear D gene. CDR3 length equals 16 residues. Trimming shortened V by 0 bases and J by 0 bases, and 12 bases separated the two germline ends. In germline, CDR1 is SGDLS, CDR2 YYNGEE.

The V call is TRBV9, the J call TRBJ2-7, with 7 bases that match TRBD2. CDR1 is SGDLS and CDR2 is YYNGEE in the germline V gene. The length of the CDR3 is 16 residues. With 0 bases clipped from V and 0 bases from J, the junction kept 6 bases outside the gene matches. The CDR3 sequence is CASSVGEGISSYEQYF. The CDR3 DNA follows: TGTGCCAGCAGCGTAGGGGAGGGGATTAGCTCCTACGAGCAGTACTTC.

V gene TRBV11-2 combines with J gene TRBJ2-7, with no clear D. Trimming pared 2 bases from V and 5 bases from J, leaving 7 bases between. Germline CDR1 is SGHAT and CDR2 is FQNNGV. The length of the CDR3 is 12 residues. The CDR3 DNA is TGTGCCAGCAGCTTAACTAAGCACGAGCAGTACTTC. Protein product: CASSLTKHEQYF.

This clone was counted a few times. The chain links TRBV19 to TRBJ2-7; D might be TRBD2 (6 bases). The CDR3 extends over 15 amino acids. V shed 3 bases and J shed 3 bases, with 15 bases lying between them. Germline V gene lookup returns CDR1 LNHDA and CDR2 SQIVND (reference sequence). This chain's CDR3 is CASSMTRDGSYEQYF. CDR3 sequence (DNA): TGTGCCAGTAGTATGACGAGGGACGGGAGCTACGAGCAGTACTTC. Looking up the rest from reference TRBV19 and TRBJ2-7 gives the full variable domain: DGGITQSPKYLFRKEGQNVTLSCEQNLNHDAMYWYRQDPGQGLRLIYYSQIVNDFQKGDIAEGYSVSREKKESFPLTVTSAQKNPTAFYLCASSMTRDGSYEQYFGPGTRLTVT.

This clone was counted only a few times. The rearrangement links TRBV2 to TRBJ1-1; D is undetermined. V dropped 3 bases and J dropped 0 bases, with 5 bases sitting between them. Per the germline V gene, CDR1 is SNHLY and CDR2 is FYNNEI. The CDR3 spans 13 residues. The CDR3 here is CASSDTVNTEAFF. CDR3 DNA sequence: TGTGCCAGCAGTGATACGGTGAACACTGAAGCTTTCTTT.

J is TRBJ2-1 and V is TRBV10-3; 12 nucleotides align to TRBD2. Per the germline V gene, CDR1 is ENHRY and CDR2 is SYGVKD. This CDR3 is 15 amino acids long. Trimming cost V 0 bases and J 7 bases; bases outside gene matches: 1. In DNA form, the CDR3 reads TGTGCCATCAGTGAGTCAGGGACTAGCGGGAATGAGCAGTTCTTC. Protein product: CAISESGTSGNEQFF.

The J gene is TRBJ2-7, the V gene TRBV11-2; 9 bases map to TRBD2. Looked up from germline, CDR1 is SGHAT and CDR2 is FQNNGV. The V gene end was trimmed by 3 bases and the J gene end by 7 bases; junction bases not matched to a gene: 10. The CDR3 sequence is 15 residues long. The CDR3 spells CASSFNSGSANEQYF. The CDR3 DNA follows: TGTGCCAGCAGCTTTAATAGCGGGAGCGCAAATGAGCAGTACTTC.

V usage is TRBV7-3 and J usage is TRBJ2-2; 13 bases agree with TRBD2. The V gene's germline CDR1 is SGHTA and CDR2 FQGTGA. This CDR3 spans 17 amino acids. J lost 7 bases, V lost 5 bases, and 10 bases had no gene match. Here the CDR3 reads CASSVLAGGPYSGELFF. The DNA for the CDR3 is TGTGCCAGCAGCGTACTAGCGGGAGGGCCTTACAGCGGGGAGCTGTTTTTT.

The CDR3 reads CASSLVTGEGEKLFF. The DNA for the CDR3 is TGTGCCAGCAGCTTAGTGACAGGGGAGGGTGAAAAACTGTTTTTT. The chain couples TRBV7-2 to TRBJ1-4, with TRBD1 identical over 8 bases. The length of the CDR3 is 15 residues. V was clipped by 1 base and J by 7 bases; unmatched bases: 5. The germline V gene has CDR1 SGHTA and CDR2 FQGNSA.

This clone was picked up one time. This chain joins TRBV27 and TRBJ2-5; 7 bases agree with TRBD1. V lost 5 bases, J lost 4 bases, and 7 bases stayed unmatched. The V gene's germline CDR1 is MNHEY and CDR2 SMNVEV (reference sequence). The CDR3 covers 14 residues. The CDR3 region has the DNA TGTGCCAGCAGTCCCTGGACAGGAGGAGAGACCCAGTACTTC. Translated: CASSPWTGGETQYF.

CDR3 residues: CASSPPTERTDTQYF. As DNA, the CDR3 is TGTGCCAGCTCACCACCCACAGAGCGCACAGATACGCAGTATTTT. The rearrangement links TRBV18 to TRBJ2-3; no clear D. Trimming stripped 0 bases from V and 1 base from J, with 8 bases between. Per the germline V gene, CDR1 is KGHSH and CDR2 is LQKENI. The CDR3 extends over 15 amino acids.

The chain couples TRBV4-1 to TRBJ1-2; 7 positions match TRBD1. This CDR3 is built from 15 residues. Germline V gene data show CDR1 as MGHRA and CDR2 as YSYEKL. V trimming: 0 bases; J trimming: 4 bases; junction bases outside the gene matches: 5. CDR3 in amino acids: CASSQDMGQSYGYTF. CDR3 DNA sequence: TGCGCCAGCAGCCAAGATATGGGACAGAGCTATGGCTACACCTTC.

The gene calls are TRBV28 and TRBJ1-2; 10 bases align to TRBD1. V gave up 2 bases and J gave up 8 bases; unmatched junction bases: 5. This CDR3 comprises 14 residues. In germline, CDR1 is MDHEN, CDR2 SYDVKM. CDR3 nucleotide sequence: TGTGCCAGCAGTTTAGGGACAGGGGTCAGGGGCTACACCTTC. This codes for CASSLGTGVRGYTF.

The chain is built from TRBV30 and TRBJ2-1, with D hard to call. This CDR3 region has 12 residues. Trimming removed 3 bases from V and 7 bases from J, with 10 bases in between. The germline CDR1 and CDR2 sequences are GTSNPN and SVGIG (reference sequence). CDR3 protein: CAWSPLKNEQFF. The CDR3 DNA sequence: TGTGCCTGGAGCCCCTTAAAAAATGAGCAGTTCTTC.

The V and J genes are TRBV18 and TRBJ1-1; D might be TRBD1 (5 bases). Germline assignment: CDR1 KGHSH and CDR2 LQKENI. Trimming removed 3 bases from V and 6 bases from J, with 11 bases in between. This CDR3 comprises 13 residues. In nucleotides, the CDR3 is TGTGCCAGCTCACCTCCAGGGACCCCTGAAGCTTTCTTT. As protein: CASSPPGTPEAFF. Full variable domain (rest looked up from reference TRBV18 and TRBJ1-1): NAGVMQNPRHLVRRRGQEARLRCSPMKGHSHVYWYRQLPEEGLKFMVYLQKENIIDESGMPKERFSAEFPKEGPSILRIQQVVRGDSAAYFCASSPPGTPEAFFGQGTRLTVV.

V gene TRBV9 combines with J gene TRBJ2-5; 13 positions agree with TRBD2. The DNA matches TRBJ2-7 better at its end, which makes the J call doubtful. Germline CDR1 reads SGDLS; CDR2 reads YYNGEE. This CDR3 is built from 15 residues. The CDR3 reads CASSPWTSGRYEQYF. CDR3 coding DNA: TGTGCCAGCAGCCCTTGGACTAGCGGGAGATACGAGCAGTACTTC.

The chain recombines TRBV18 with TRBJ2-1, with no clear D. Germline CDR1 and CDR2: KGHSH and LQKENI. Trimming took 3 bases from V and 2 from J, leaving 8 bases between them. The CDR3 is 14 residues long. The CDR3 region is CASSPPGAYNEQFF. CDR3 nucleotides: TGTGCCAGCTCACCTCCTGGGGCCTACAATGAGCAGTTCTTC. The full variable domain, rest sourced from reference TRBV18 and TRBJ2-1, is NAGVMQNPRHLVRRRGQEARLRCSPMKGHSHVYWYRQLPEEGLKFMVYLQKENIIDESGMPKERFSAEFPKEGPSILRIQQVVRGDSAAYFCASSPPGAYNEQFFGPGTRLTVL.